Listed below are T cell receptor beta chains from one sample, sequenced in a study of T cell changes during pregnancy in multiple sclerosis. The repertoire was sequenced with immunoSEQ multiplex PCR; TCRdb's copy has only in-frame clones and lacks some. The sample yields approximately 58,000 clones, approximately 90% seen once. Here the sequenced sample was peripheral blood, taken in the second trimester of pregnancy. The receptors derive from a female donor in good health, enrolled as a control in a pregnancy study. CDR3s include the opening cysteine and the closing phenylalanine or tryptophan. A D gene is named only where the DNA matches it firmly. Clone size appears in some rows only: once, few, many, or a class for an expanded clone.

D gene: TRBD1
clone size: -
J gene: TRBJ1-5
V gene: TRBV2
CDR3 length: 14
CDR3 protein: CASSWRQGSQPQHF
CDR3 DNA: TGTGCCAGCAGTTGGAGACAGGGTAGTCAGCCCCAGCATTTT

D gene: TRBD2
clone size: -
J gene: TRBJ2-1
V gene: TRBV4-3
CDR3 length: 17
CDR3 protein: CASSQDAGLAGGNEQFF
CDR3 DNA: TGCGCCAGCAGCCAAGACGCAGGACTAGCGGGAGGAAATGAGCAGTTCTTC

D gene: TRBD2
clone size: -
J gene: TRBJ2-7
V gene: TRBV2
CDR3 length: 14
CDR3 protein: CASSYSGKKGEQYF
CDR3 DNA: TGTGCCAGCAGTTATAGCGGGAAGAAGGGCGAGCAGTACTTC

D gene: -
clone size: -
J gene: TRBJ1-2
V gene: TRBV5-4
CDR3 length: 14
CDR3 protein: CASSPPGAYYGYTF
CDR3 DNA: TGTGCCAGCAGCCCCCCAGGGGCCTATTATGGCTACACCTTC

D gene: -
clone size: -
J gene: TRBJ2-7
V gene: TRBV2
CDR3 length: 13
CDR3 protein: CASKGTSSYEQYF
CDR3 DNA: TGTGCCAGCAAGGGTACTAGCTCCTACGAGCAGTACTTC

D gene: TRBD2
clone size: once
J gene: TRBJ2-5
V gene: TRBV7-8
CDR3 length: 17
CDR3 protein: CASSLALGGRYQETQYF
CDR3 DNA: TGTGCCAGCAGCTTAGCCCTTGGCGGGAGATACCAAGAGACCCAGTACTTC

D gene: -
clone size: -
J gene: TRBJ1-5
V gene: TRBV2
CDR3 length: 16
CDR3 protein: CASSVGRRGSNQPQHF
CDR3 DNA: TGTGCCAGCAGTGTAGGCCGGCGGGGAAGCAATCAGCCCCAGCATTTT

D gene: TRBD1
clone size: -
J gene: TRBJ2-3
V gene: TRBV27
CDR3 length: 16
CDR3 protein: CASNGPGQGARDTQYF
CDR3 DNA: TGTGCCAGCAATGGCCCGGGACAGGGGGCGAGGGATACGCAGTATTTT

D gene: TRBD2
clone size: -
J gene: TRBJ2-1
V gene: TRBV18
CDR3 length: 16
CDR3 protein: CASSPPHSGGGGEQFF
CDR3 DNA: TGTGCCAGCTCACCACCCCATAGCGGGGGCGGGGGTGAGCAGTTCTTC

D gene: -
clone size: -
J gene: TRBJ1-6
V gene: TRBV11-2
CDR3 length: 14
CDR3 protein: CASSLGPQDSPLHF
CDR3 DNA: TGTGCCAGCAGCTTAGGCCCACAGGATTCACCCCTCCACTTT

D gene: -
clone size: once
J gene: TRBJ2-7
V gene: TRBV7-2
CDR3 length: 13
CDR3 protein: CASNAGQGGEQYF
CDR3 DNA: TGTGCCTCGAATGCGGGGCAGGGCGGCGAGCAGTACTTC

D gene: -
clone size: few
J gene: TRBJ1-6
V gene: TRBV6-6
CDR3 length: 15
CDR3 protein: CASSYSPEPRSPLHF
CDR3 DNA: TGTGCCAGCAGTTACTCGCCGGAGCCCCGTTCACCCCTCCACTTT

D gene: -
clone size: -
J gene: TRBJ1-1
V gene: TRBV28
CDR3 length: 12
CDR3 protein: CASSQANTEAFF
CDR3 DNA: TGTGCCAGCAGTCAAGCGAACACTGAAGCTTTCTTT

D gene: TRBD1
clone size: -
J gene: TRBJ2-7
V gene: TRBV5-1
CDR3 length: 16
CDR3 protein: CASSFQEGQGFHEQYF
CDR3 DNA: TGCGCCAGCAGCTTTCAGGAGGGACAGGGTTTCCACGAGCAGTACTTC

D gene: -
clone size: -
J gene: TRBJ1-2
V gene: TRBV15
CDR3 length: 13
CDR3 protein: CATSRAYPYGYTF
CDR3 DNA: TGTGCCACCAGCAGAGCCTACCCCTATGGCTACACCTTC

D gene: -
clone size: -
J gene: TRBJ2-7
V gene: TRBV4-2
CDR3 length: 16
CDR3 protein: CASSQANTGNTYEQYF
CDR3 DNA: TGTGCCAGCAGCCAAGCAAACACAGGGAATACCTACGAGCAGTACTTC

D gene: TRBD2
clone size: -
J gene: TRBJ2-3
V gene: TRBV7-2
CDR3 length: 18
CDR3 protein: CASSSAGRAGGPIDTQYF
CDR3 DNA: TGTGCCAGCAGCTCGGCGGGGAGGGCGGGAGGGCCCATAGATACGCAGTATTTT

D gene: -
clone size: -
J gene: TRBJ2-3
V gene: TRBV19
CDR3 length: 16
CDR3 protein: CASSDSGVSGTDTQYF
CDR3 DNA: TGTGCCAGTAGTGATTCGGGGGTTAGTGGCACAGATACGCAGTATTTT

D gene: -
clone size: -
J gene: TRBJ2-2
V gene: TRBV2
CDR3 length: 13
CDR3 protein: CASSQGQTGELFF
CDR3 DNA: TGTGCCAGCAGTCAAGGACAGACCGGGGAGCTGTTTTTT

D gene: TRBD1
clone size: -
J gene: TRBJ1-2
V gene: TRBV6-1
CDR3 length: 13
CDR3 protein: CASSRGQGNGYTF
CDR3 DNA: TGTGCCAGCAGTCGGGGACAGGGGAATGGCTACACCTTC

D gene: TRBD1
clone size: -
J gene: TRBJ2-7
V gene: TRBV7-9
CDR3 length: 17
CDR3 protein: CASSSLQGARPFYEQYF
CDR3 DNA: TGTGCCAGCAGCTCACTCCAGGGGGCCCGACCCTTCTACGAGCAGTACTTC

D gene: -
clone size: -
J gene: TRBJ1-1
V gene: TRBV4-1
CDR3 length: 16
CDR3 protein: CASSHVLGGENTEAFF
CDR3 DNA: TGCGCCAGCAGCCACGTGCTGGGCGGGGAGAACACTGAAGCTTTCTTT

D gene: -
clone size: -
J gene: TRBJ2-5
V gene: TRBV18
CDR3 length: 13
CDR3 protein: CASRGAVQETQYF
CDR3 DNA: TGTGCCAGCCGCGGGGCAGTCCAAGAGACCCAGTACTTC

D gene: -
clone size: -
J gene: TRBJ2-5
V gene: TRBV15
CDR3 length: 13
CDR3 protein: CATSSRSVETQYF
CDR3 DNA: TGTGCCACCAGCAGTCGGAGCGTCGAGACCCAGTACTTC

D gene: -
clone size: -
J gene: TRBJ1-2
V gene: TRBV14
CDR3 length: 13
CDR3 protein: CASSQDPLGWPTF
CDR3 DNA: TGTGCCAGCAGCCAAGATCCTCTCGGGTGGCCCACCTTC

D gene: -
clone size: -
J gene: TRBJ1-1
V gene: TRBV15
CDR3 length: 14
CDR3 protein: CATSITQENTEAFF
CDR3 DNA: TGTGCCACCAGCATAACACAGGAGAACACTGAAGCTTTCTTT

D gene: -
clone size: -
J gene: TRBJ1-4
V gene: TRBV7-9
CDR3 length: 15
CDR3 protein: CASSLVSATNEKLFF
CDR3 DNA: TGTGCCAGCAGCTTAGTATCGGCAACTAATGAAAAACTGTTTTTT

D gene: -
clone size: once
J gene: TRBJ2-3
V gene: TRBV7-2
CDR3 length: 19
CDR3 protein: CASSRNENSGNWVTDTQYF
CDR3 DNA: TGTGCCAGCAGCCGGAACGAGAACTCCGGGAACTGGGTGACAGATACGCAGTATTTT

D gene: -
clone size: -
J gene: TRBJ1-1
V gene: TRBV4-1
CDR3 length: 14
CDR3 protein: CASSLLSQGAEAFF
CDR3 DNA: TGCGCCAGCAGCCTCCTAAGCCAGGGCGCAGAAGCTTTCTTT

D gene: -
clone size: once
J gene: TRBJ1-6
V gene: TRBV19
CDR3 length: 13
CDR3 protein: CAVGGDLRSPLHF
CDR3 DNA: TGTGCCGTAGGGGGGGACCTCAGGTCACCCCTCCACTTT

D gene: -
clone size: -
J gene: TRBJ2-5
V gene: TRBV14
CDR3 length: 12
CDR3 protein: CASSQNSETQYF
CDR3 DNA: TGTGCCAGCAGCCAAAATTCGGAGACCCAGTACTTC

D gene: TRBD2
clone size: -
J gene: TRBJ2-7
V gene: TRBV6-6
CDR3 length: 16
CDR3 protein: CASSSELAGGLDEQYF
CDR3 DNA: TGTGCCAGCAGTTCAGAACTAGCGGGGGGGCTAGATGAGCAGTACTTC

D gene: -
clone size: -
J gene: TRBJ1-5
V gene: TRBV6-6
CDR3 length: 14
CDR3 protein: CASSYSERGQPQHF
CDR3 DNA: TGTGCCAGCAGTTACTCCGAAAGGGGGCAGCCCCAGCATTTT

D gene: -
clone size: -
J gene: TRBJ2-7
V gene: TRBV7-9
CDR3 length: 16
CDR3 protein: CASSPVGTPSSYEQYF
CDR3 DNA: TGTGCCAGCAGCCCGGTCGGGACACCAAGCTCCTACGAGCAGTACTTC

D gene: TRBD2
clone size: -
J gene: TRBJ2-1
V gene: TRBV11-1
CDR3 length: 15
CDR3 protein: CASTNRLAGLNEQFF
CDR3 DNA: TGTGCCAGCACCAACCGACTAGCGGGGTTAAATGAGCAGTTCTTC